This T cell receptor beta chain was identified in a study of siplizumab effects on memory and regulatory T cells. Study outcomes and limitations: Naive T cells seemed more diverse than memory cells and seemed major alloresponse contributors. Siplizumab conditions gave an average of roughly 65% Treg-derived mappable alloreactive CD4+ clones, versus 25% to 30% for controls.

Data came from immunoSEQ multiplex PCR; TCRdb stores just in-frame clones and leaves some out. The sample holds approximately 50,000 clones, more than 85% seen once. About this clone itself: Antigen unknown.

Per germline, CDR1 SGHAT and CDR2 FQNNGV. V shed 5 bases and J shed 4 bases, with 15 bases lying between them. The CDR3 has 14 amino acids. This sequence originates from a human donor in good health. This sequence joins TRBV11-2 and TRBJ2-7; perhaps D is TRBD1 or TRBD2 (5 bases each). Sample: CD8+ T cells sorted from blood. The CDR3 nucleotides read TGTGCCAGCAGCCCACGGGGCGGTCATTACGAGCAGTACTTC. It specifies CASSPRGGHYEQYF.